The entry below gives a single T cell receptor (beta chain) sequence along with its context. As yet, its antigen is unknown. The data were obtained in a study of CD8+ T cells in alopecia areata. Study information: Tofacitinib lasted 6 to 18 months, then 6 months off drug. General study points: Mice showed TCR sharing more clearly than patients did, possibly owing to HLA.

CDR1 and CDR2 from the germline V gene are SQVTM and ANQGSEA. V lost 7 bases to trimming and J lost 3 bases, with 16 bases between them. The CDR3 loop spans 13 amino acids. Reverse transcribed after extraction, RNA yielded cDNA as the sequencing template. Clones were read by immunoSEQ multiplex PCR, and TCRdb kept only the in-frame ones, dropping some. The sample shows over 100,000 clones, more than 45% of them seen only once. Specified treatment: oral pan-JAK inhibitor, 5-10 mg twice daily. Researchers picked out CD4+ and CD8+ T cells from PBMCs by sorting. Sequences were derived from CD4+ T cells sorted from blood, sampled at week 4, from a patient treated with tofacitinib. The clonotype originates from a human donor with alopecia areata. V and J are TRBV29-1 and TRBJ2-7; D perhaps matches TRBD1 (5 bases). CDR3: CSAGHDLDYEQYF. The CDR3 bases are TGCAGCGCCGGACACGACCTTGACTACGAGCAGTACTTC.